This T cell receptor (beta chain) originates from a study of T cells in Graves' hyperthyroidism and ophthalmopathy. Notes on the study in general: Blood samples included most of the expanded thyroid clonotypes exceeding 0.001.

V shed 5 bases and J 7 bases; nucleotides not matched to a gene: 6. The CDR3 length is 13 residues. Germline assignment: CDR1 SGHAT and CDR2 FQNNGV. RNA transcripts provided the source from which TCR beta CDR3 regions were amplified. Initially, a first-round RT-PCR of the TCR CDR3 employed the HTBI primer set. TCRdb analysed the multiplex PCR reads with MiXCR anew, one entry per CDR3 protein. The sample shows over 500,000 distinct CDR3 sequences, under 20% of them seen only once. A word on this clonotype: Its antigen is unknown.

The origin of this receptor is a woman between 18 and 30 years old with Graves' ophthalmopathy. V is TRBV11-2 and J is TRBJ2-7; 9 nucleotides agree with TRBD1. The sequenced material came from blood. CDR3 sequence: CASSRTGGAEQYF. The CDR3 DNA reads as TGTGCCAGCAGCCGTACAGGGGGCGCAGAGCAGTACTTC.